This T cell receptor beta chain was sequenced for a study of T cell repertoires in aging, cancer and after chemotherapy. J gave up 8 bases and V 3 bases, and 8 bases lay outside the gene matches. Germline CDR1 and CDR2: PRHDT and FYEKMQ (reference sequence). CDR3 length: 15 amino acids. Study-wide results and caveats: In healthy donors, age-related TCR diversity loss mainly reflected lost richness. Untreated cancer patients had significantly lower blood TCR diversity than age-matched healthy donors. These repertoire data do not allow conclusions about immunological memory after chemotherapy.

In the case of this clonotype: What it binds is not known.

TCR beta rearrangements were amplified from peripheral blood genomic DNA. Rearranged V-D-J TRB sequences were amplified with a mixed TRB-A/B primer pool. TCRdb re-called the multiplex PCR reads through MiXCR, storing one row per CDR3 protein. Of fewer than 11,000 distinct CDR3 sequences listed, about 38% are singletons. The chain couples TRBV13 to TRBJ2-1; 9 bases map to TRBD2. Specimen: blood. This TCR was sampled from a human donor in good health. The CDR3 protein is CASSFAGGLSYEQFF. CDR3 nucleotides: TGTGCCAGCAGCTTTGCGGGAGGGTTAAGCTATGAGCAGTTCTTC.